Following are 23 T cell receptor beta chains from one sample sequenced in a study of PD-1 blockade in classical Hodgkin lymphoma. Sequencing used immunoSEQ multiplex PCR; TCRdb keeps in-frame clones, though not all of them. Of roughly 68,000 clones detected, over 90% appear once; the ten largest clones hold approximately 2.5%. As for time point: newly diagnosed, previously untreated cHL patient sample. Sequences were obtained from peripheral blood mononuclear cells (PBMCs). These receptor sequences come from a human donor with classical Hodgkin lymphoma.

This clone was recorded once. This chain connects TRBV28 to TRBJ2-7; D is perhaps TRBD2 (6 bases). The CDR3 spans 14 residues. CDR1 MDHEN and CDR2 SYDVKM come from the germline V gene. V shed 2 bases and J shed 4 bases, with 12 bases lying between them. Here the CDR3 DNA reads TGTGCCAGCAGTTTAACGGGGACTCTTTACGAGCAGTACTTC. This gives the protein CASSLTGTLYEQYF.

The CDR3 loop reads CASSGTSGIYNEQFF. DNA for the CDR3: TGTGCCAGTAGTGGGACTAGCGGGATATACAATGAGCAGTTCTTC. This chain joins TRBV19 and TRBJ2-1; 13 bases fit TRBD2. From germline, CDR1 is LNHDA and CDR2 SQIVND (reference sequence). Unmatched junction bases numbered 2, after V lost 5 bases and J lost 4 bases. The CDR3 is made up of 15 amino acids.

The chain has TRBV28 and TRBJ1-2; weak D call: TRBD1 (6 bases). The CDR3 spans 16 residues. From germline, CDR1 is MDHEN and CDR2 SYDVKM. The germline V and J ends were trimmed by 4 bases and 0 bases, with 15 bases remaining between them. CDR3 protein: CASSSPLGQSNYGYTF. The CDR3 DNA reads TGTGCCAGCAGTTCACCCCTTGGACAGTCTAACTATGGCTACACCTTC.

V is TRBV6-5 and J is TRBJ1-6; a weak D match, TRBD1 (5 bases). This CDR3 contains 14 residues. The V and J ends lost 2 bases and 7 bases respectively, with 9 bases between them. Germline V gene sequence: CDR1 MNHEY, CDR2 SVGAGI. CDR3 nucleotide sequence: TGTGCCAGCAGTTACCAGGGCCGAAATTCACCCCTCCACTTT. It yields the protein CASSYQGRNSPLHF.

The V call is TRBV9, the J call TRBJ2-3, with TRBD1 matching 7 bases. Germline CDR1 is SGDLS and CDR2 is YYNGEE. This CDR3 comprises 14 residues. The J segment lost 4 bases and the V segment lost 0 bases, leaving 2 bases of the junction unmatched. Written as DNA, the CDR3 is TGTGCCAGCAGCGTAGTAGGGGGCCCAGATACGCAGTATTTT. Translated, it gives CASSVVGGPDTQYF.

The genes are TRBV28 and TRBJ1-5, with TRBD1 matching over 7 bases. Germline CDR1 is MDHEN and CDR2 is SYDVKM. CDR3 length equals 15 residues. The ends lost 3 bases at V and 7 bases at J; junction bases unmatched: 9. CDR3: CASSLRQGGAQPQHF. The CDR3, as DNA: TGTGCCAGCAGTTTGCGGCAGGGGGGGGCACAGCCCCAGCATTTT.

The chain is built from TRBV28 and TRBJ2-7; D not certain. Germline CDR1 MDHEN, CDR2 SYDVKM. This CDR3 region has 13 residues. Trimming stripped 4 bases from V and 2 bases from J, with 9 bases between. CDR3 loop: CASSSAETYEQYF. In DNA, the CDR3 is TGTGCCAGCAGTTCAGCAGAGACCTACGAGCAGTACTTC.

The chain carries TRBV10-2 and TRBJ2-5; no definite D call. V was clipped by 3 bases and J by 3 bases, with 5 bases between them. Germline V lookup: CDR1 WSHSY, CDR2 SAAADI. This CDR3 spans 12 amino acids. CDR3 in amino acids: CASSEPKETQYF. The CDR3 DNA sequence: TGCGCCAGCAGTGAACCTAAAGAGACCCAGTACTTC.

The V gene is TRBV6-6, the J gene TRBJ2-7, with 12 bases identical to TRBD2. The J segment lost 7 bases and the V segment lost 8 bases, leaving 9 bases of the junction unmatched. CDR1 is MNHNY, CDR2 SVGAGI, per germline (reference sequence). The CDR3 has 14 amino acids. The CDR3 DNA reads as TGTGCCAGCGGAAGACTAGCGGGAGCAGGGGAGCAGTACTTC. Translating gives CASGRLAGAGEQYF.

The genes are TRBV9 and TRBJ2-7; 8 bases are shared with TRBD2. The CDR3 sequence is 14 residues long. Trimming cost V 2 bases and J 2 bases; bases outside gene matches: 3. The germline CDR1 and CDR2 sequences are SGDLS and YYNGEE. The CDR3: CASSVIAGTYEQYF. Here the CDR3 DNA reads TGTGCCAGCAGCGTTATAGCGGGGACCTACGAGCAGTACTTC. Complete variable domain (other parts from reference TRBV9 and TRBJ2-7): DSGVTQTPKHLITATGQRVTLRCSPRSGDLSVYWYQQSLDQGLQFLIQYYNGEERAKGNILERFSAQQFPDLHSELNLSSLELGDSALYFCASSVIAGTYEQYFGPGTRLTVT.

The V call is TRBV19, the J call TRBJ1-1; D is unclear. V lost 7 bases, J lost 1 base, and 16 bases lay in between. The CDR3 loop spans 15 amino acids. CDR1 and CDR2 (germline): LNHDA, SQIVND (reference sequence). CDR3 residues: CASKVSRASNTEAFF. Written as DNA, the CDR3 is TGTGCCAGTAAGGTATCTAGGGCATCGAACACTGAAGCTTTCTTT.

In regard to this clone: No conserved phenylalanine or tryptophan is present at the end of the CDR3, so a read error is the likely explanation. The DNA is left out, because the CDR3 cannot be placed on it with certainty; the CDR3 is given as TCRdb lists it. The chain links TRBV5-4 to TRBJ1-1; TRBD1 is taken as the D call from the table, unchecked against the DNA. Germline values: CDR1 SGHNT, CDR2 YYREEE (reference sequence). The CDR3 length is 11 residues, termini included. The CDR3 reads CASSLVRERKS.

Only one count was recorded for this clone. This chain links TRBV9 with TRBJ2-5; weak D call: TRBD2 (6 bases). Trimming pared 3 bases from V and 7 bases from J, leaving 19 bases between. CDR3 length: 15 amino acids. CDR1 and CDR2 (germline): SGDLS, YYNGEE. DNA of the CDR3: TGTGCCAGCAGCGCCAAAGCGGGTACGCCTGGGACCCAGTACTTC. Translation: CASSAKAGTPGTQYF.

The chain uses TRBV4-1 and TRBJ2-7, with D hard to call. The CDR3 has 15 residues. Germline V gene lookup returns CDR1 MGHRA and CDR2 YSYEKL. V lost 1 base to trimming and J lost 1 base, with 11 bases between them. The CDR3 reads CASSQVARNSYEQYF. The CDR3 DNA reads as TGCGCCAGCAGCCAAGTGGCCAGGAATTCCTACGAGCAGTACTTC.

This clone was detected only a few times. The chain employs TRBV19 and TRBJ1-2, with 10 positions matching TRBD1. V lost 8 bases to trimming and J lost 0 bases; unmatched junction nucleotides: 12. Germline V gene data show CDR1 as LNHDA and CDR2 as SQIVND (reference sequence). The CDR3 sequence is 17 residues long. The CDR3 loop is CASQRGTGALANYGYTF. In nucleotides, the CDR3 is TGTGCCAGTCAACGAGGGACAGGGGCGTTAGCTAACTATGGCTACACCTTC.

This chain links TRBV7-7 with TRBJ2-1; D is possibly TRBD2 (5 bases). The CDR3 runs to 15 residues. Germline assignment: CDR1 SSHAT and CDR2 FNYEAQ (reference sequence). The V and J ends lost 4 bases and 2 bases respectively, with 12 bases between them. The CDR3 is CASSYGRVAYNEQFF. DNA of the CDR3: TGTGCCAGCAGCTACGGGCGGGTCGCCTACAATGAGCAGTTCTTC.

The chain recombines TRBV21-1 with TRBJ1-5; the DNA was not used to check the table's D call, TRBD1. TRBV21-1 is a pseudogene segment. The CDR3 has 14 residues. CDR3 bases: TGTGCCAGCAGCCGCTCCTGGGCTAATCAGCCCCAGCATTTT. Its protein is CASSRSWANQPQHF.

This clone was detected once. The chain employs TRBV28 and TRBJ2-3; D may be TRBD2 (6 bases). The length of the CDR3 is 13 residues. Trimming pared 7 bases from V and 3 bases from J, leaving 11 bases between. CDR1 is MDHEN, CDR2 SYDVKM, per germline. CDR3 protein: CASKSGGTDTQYF. The CDR3 DNA reads as TGTGCCAGCAAATCTGGAGGGACAGATACGCAGTATTTT.

CDR3 protein: CASSPGGASYEQYF. The DNA for the CDR3 is TGTGCCAGCAGCCCCGGAGGGGCTTCCTACGAGCAGTACTTC. The chain is built from TRBV11-3 and TRBJ2-7, with D possibly being TRBD2 (6 bases). This CDR3 is 14 amino acids long. V dropped 5 bases and J dropped 1 base, with 12 bases sitting between them. CDR1 and CDR2 from the germline V gene are SGHNT and YENEEA.

The chain uses TRBV6-5 and TRBJ1-2; no firm D call. Per germline, CDR1 MNHEY and CDR2 SVGAGI. Trimming stripped 5 bases from V and 2 bases from J, with 12 bases between. The CDR3 has 14 residues. DNA of the CDR3: TGTGCCAGCAGTACTGGACGGAACAACTATGGCTACACCTTC. Translated, it gives CASSTGRNNYGYTF.

This sequence joins TRBV5-1 and TRBJ2-1; TRBD2 matches at 13 bases. CDR3 length: 17 amino acids. Germline CDR1 reads SGHRS; CDR2 reads YFSETQ. With 1 base clipped from V and 7 bases from J, the junction kept 8 bases outside the gene matches. Here the CDR3 reads CASSLLFSGLAGNEQFF. The CDR3, as DNA: TGCGCCAGCAGCTTGCTTTTCTCGGGACTAGCGGGGAATGAGCAGTTCTTC.

This clone was counted between two and nine times. This chain connects TRBV4-1 to TRBJ1-4, with TRBD1 matching over 7 bases. The V segment lost 6 bases and the J segment 1 base; nucleotides outside the gene matches: 5. Germline CDR1 is MGHRA and CDR2 is YSYEKL. This CDR3 spans 15 amino acids. The CDR3: CASSRRQGTNEKLFF. The CDR3 DNA reads TGCGCCAGCAGTCGGCGACAGGGAACTAATGAAAAACTGTTTTTT.

The V gene is TRBV5-1, the J gene TRBJ2-3, with D possibly being TRBD2 (5 bases). The CDR3 has 13 residues. Per germline, CDR1 SGHRS and CDR2 YFSETQ. V lost 7 bases and J 0 bases, leaving 9 bases between the germline ends. The CDR3 sequence: CASSEGSTDTQYF. Written as DNA, the CDR3 is TGCGCCAGCTCTGAGGGTAGCACAGATACGCAGTATTTT. The variable domain in full, completed from reference TRBV5-1 and TRBJ2-3, reads KAGVTQTPRYLIKTRGQQVTLSCSPISGHRSVSWYQQTPGQGLQFLFEYFSETQRNKGNFPGRFSGRQFSNSRSEMNVSTLELGDSALYLCASSEGSTDTQYFGPGTRLTVL.